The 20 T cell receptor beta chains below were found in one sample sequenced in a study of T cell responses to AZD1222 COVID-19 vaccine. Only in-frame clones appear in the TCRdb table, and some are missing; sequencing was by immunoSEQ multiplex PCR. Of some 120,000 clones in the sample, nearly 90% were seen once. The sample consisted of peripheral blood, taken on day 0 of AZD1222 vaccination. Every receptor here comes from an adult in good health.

Written as DNA, the CDR3 is TGCAGCGTTGATTTGGTAGGGCCCCGACACTTTTACAATGAGCAGTTCTTC. This translates into CSVDLVGPRHFYNEQFF. The chain recombines TRBV29-1 with TRBJ2-1; no clear D. This CDR3 spans 17 amino acids. Trimming removed 3 bases at V and 4 bases at J, with 22 bases between. In germline, CDR1 is SQVTM, CDR2 ANQGSEA.

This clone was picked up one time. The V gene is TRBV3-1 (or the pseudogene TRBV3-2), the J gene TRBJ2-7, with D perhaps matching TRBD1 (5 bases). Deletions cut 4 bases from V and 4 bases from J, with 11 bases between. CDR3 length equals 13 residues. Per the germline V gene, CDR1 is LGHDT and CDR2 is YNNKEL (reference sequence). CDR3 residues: CASSRGQGYEQYF. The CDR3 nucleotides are TGTGCCAGCAGCCGAGGTCAGGGTTACGAGCAGTACTTC.

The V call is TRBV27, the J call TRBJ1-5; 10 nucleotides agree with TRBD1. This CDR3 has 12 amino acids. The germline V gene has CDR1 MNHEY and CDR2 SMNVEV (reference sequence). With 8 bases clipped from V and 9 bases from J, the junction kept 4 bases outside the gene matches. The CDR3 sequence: CASRTGGGPQHF. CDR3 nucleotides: TGTGCCAGCCGGACAGGGGGTGGGCCCCAGCATTTT.

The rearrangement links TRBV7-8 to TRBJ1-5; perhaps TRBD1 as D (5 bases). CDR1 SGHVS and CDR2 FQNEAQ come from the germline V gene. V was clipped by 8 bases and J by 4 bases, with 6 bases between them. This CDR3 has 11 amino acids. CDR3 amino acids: CASGGNQPQHF. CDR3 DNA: TGTGCCAGCGGGGGAAATCAGCCCCAGCATTTT.

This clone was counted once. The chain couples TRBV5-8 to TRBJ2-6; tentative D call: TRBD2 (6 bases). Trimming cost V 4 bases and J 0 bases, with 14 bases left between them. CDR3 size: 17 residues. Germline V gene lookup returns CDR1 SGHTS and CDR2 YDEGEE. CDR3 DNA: TGTGCCAGCAGCAAGGGACTGACCCTCTCTGGGGCCAACGTCCTGACTTTC. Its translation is CASSKGLTLSGANVLTF. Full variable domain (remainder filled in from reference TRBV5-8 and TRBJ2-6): EAGVTQSPTHLIKTRGQQATLRCSPISGHTSVYWYQQALGLGLQFLLWYDEGEERNRGNFPPRFSGRQFPNYSSELNVNALELEDSALYLCASSKGLTLSGANVLTFGAGSRLTVL.

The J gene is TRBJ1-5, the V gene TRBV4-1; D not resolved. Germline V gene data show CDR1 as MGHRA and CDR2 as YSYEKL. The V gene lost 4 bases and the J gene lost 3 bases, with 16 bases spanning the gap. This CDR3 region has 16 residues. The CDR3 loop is CASSREDPGFNQPQHF. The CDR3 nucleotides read TGCGCCAGCAGCCGAGAGGATCCTGGATTCAATCAGCCCCAGCATTTT.

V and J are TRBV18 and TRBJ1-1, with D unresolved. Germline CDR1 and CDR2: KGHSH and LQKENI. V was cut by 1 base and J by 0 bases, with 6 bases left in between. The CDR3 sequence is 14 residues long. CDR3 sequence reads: CASSPLPVNTEAFF. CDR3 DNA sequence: TGTGCCAGCTCACCACTACCAGTGAACACTGAAGCTTTCTTT.

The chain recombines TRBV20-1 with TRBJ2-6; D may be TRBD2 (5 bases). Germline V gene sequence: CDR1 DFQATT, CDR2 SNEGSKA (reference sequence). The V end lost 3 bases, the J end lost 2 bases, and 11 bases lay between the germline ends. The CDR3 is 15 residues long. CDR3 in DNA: TGCAGTGCTAGTCCCGTCGGGACTGGGGCCAACGTCCTGACTTTC. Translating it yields CSASPVGTGANVLTF.

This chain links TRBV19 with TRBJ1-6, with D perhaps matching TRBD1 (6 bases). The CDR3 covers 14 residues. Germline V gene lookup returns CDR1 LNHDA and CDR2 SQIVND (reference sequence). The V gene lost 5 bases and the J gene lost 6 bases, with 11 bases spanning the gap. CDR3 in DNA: TGTGCCAGTAGTGGTACAGGGCGTAATTCACCCCTCCACTTT. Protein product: CASSGTGRNSPLHF.

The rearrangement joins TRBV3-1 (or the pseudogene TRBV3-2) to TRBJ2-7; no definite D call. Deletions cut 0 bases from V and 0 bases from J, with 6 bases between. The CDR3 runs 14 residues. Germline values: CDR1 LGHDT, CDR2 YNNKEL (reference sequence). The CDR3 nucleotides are TGTGCCAGCAGCCAAGATTACGGCTCCTACGAGCAGTACTTC. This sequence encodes CASSQDYGSYEQYF.

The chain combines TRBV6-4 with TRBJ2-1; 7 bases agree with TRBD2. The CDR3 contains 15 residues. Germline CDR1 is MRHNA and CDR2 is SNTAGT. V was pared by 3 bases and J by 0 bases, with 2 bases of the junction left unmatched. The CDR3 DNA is TGTGCCAGCAGTGAAGGACTAGGCTCCTACAATGAGCAGTTCTTC. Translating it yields CASSEGLGSYNEQFF.

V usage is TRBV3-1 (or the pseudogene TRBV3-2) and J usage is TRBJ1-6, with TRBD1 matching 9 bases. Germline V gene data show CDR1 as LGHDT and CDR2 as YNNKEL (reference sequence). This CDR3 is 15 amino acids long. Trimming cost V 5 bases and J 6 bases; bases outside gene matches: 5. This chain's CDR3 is CASSLGDRVNSPLHF. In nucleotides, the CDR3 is TGTGCCAGCAGCTTAGGGGACAGGGTTAATTCACCCCTCCACTTT.

The CDR3 spells CASSLGRAEAFF. In DNA, the CDR3 is TGTGCCAGCAGTTTAGGCCGGGCTGAAGCTTTCTTT. The chain combines TRBV12-3 or TRBV12-4 with TRBJ1-1; D gene unclear. The CDR3 is 12 amino acids. V lost 1 base and J lost 6, with 6 bases in between.

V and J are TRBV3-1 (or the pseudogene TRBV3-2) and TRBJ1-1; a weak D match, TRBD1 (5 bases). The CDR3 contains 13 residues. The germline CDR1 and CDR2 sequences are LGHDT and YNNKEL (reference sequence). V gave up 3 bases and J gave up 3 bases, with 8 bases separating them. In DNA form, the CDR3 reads TGTGCCAGCAGCCAGGGGGAGGACACTGAAGCTTTCTTT. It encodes CASSQGEDTEAFF.

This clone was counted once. Written as DNA, the CDR3 is TGTGCCAGTAGTATATGGGGAGGGTTTGTACAAGAGACCCAGTACTTC. It yields the protein CASSIWGGFVQETQYF. V gene TRBV19 combines with J gene TRBJ2-5, with 7 bases matching TRBD2. J gave up 2 bases and V 2 bases, and 8 bases lay outside the gene matches. Per the germline V gene, CDR1 is LNHDA and CDR2 is SQIVND (reference sequence). The CDR3 runs 16 residues.

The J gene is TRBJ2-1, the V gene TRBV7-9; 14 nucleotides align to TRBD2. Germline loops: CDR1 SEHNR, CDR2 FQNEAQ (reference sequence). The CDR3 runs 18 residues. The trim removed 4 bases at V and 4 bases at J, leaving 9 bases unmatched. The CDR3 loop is CASSSGTSGSYRYNEQFF. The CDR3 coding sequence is TGTGCCAGCAGCTCCGGGACTAGCGGGAGCTATCGTTACAATGAGCAGTTCTTC.

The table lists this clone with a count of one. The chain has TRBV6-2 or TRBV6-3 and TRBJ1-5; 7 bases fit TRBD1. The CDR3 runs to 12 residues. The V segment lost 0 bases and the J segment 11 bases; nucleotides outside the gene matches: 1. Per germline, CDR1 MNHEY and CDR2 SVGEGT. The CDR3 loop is CASSYSRGTQHF. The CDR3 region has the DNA TGTGCCAGCAGTTACTCCAGGGGGACCCAGCATTTT.

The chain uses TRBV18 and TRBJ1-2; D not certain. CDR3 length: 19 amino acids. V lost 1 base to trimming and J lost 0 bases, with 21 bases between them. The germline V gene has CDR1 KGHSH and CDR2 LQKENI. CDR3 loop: CASSPLGPQSVGSNYGYTF. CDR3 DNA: TGTGCCAGCTCACCACTCGGGCCCCAATCAGTGGGATCTAACTATGGCTACACCTTC.

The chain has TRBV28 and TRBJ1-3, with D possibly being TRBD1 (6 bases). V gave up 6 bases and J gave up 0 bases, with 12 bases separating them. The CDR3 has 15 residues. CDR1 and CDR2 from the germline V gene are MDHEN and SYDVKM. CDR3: CASSPTGSSGNTIYF. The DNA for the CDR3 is TGTGCCAGCAGCCCGACAGGTTCCTCTGGAAACACCATATATTTT.

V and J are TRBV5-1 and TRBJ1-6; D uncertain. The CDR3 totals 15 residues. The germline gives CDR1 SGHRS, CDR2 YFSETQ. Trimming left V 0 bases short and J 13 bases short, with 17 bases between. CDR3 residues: CASSLEGSASSPLHF. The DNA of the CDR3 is TGCGCCAGCAGCTTGGAGGGATCCGCGTCTTCCCCCCTCCACTTT.